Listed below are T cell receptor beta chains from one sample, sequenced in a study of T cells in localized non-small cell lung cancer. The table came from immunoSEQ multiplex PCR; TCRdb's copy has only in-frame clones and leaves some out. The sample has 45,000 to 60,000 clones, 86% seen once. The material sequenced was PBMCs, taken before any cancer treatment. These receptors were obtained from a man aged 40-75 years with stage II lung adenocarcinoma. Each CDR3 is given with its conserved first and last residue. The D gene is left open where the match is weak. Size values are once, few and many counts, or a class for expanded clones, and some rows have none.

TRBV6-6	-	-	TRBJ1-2	CASSYSRINYGYTF	TGTGCCAGCAGTTACTCGAGGATTAACTATGGCTACACCTTC
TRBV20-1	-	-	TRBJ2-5	CSRSFGETQYF	TGCAGTCGATCCTTCGGCGAGACCCAGTACTTC
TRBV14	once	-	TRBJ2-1	CASSRGDEQFF	TGTGCCAGCAGCAGGGGGGATGAGCAGTTCTTC
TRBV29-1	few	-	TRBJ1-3	CSVNQKGTGNTIYF	TGCAGCGTTAACCAAAAGGGTACTGGAAACACCATATATTTT
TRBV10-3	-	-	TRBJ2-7	CAISGPVTTEPLF	TGTGCCATCAGCGGACCCGTAACGACCGAACCTCTTTTC
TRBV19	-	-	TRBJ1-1	CASSITVQSGGIAFF	TGTGCCAGTAGTATAACCGTTCAAAGTGGGGGAATAGCTTTCTTT
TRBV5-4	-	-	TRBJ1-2	CASSSTGVVYGYTF	TGTGCCAGCAGCTCAACAGGTGTGGTCTATGGCTACACCTTC
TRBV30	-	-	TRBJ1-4	CAWRPGLIINEKLFF	TGTGCCTGGCGGCCGGGGCTCATTATTAATGAAAAACTGTTTTTT
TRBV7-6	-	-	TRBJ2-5	CASSLGAGAPGETQYF	TGTGCCAGCAGCTTAGGGGCGGGGGCCCCCGGAGAGACCCAGTACTTC
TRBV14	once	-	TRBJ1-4	CASSQERGFSGEKLFF	TGTGCCAGCAGCCAAGAGCGAGGATTTTCGGGTGAAAAACTGTTTTTT
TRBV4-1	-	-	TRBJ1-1	CASSQAHPNTEAFF	TGCGCCAGCAGCCAAGCACACCCGAACACTGAAGCTTTCTTT
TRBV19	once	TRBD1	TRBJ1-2	CASSTRDRAPYGYTF	TGTGCCAGTAGTACCCGGGACAGGGCCCCCTATGGCTACACCTTC
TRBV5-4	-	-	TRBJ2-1	CASSLDRGSYNEQFF	TGTGCCAGCAGCTTGGATAGGGGGTCTTACAATGAGCAGTTCTTC
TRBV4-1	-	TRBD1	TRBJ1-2	CASSLGQGNGYTF	TGCGCCAGCAGCCTAGGACAGGGCAATGGCTACACCTTC
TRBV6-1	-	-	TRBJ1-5	CASSEGGGSNQPQHF	TGTGCCAGCAGTGAGGGAGGGGGAAGCAATCAGCCCCAGCATTTT
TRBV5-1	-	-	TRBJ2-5	CASSLQGSETQYF	TGCGCCAGCAGCTTACAGGGTAGCGAGACCCAGTACTTC
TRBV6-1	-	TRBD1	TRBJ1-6	CASSLGQHNSPLHF	TGTGCCAGCAGTTTGGGACAGCATAATTCACCCCTCCACTTT
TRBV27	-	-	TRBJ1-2	CASRIGSNYGYTF	TGTGCCAGCAGGATTGGCAGTAACTATGGCTACACCTTC
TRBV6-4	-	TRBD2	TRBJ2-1	CASILAGDNNEQFF	TGTGCCAGCATATTAGCGGGGGACAACAATGAGCAGTTCTTC
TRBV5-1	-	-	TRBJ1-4	CASSSTATNEKLFF	TGCGCCAGCAGCTCGACAGCAACTAATGAAAAACTGTTTTTT
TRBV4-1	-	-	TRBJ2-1	CASSRSGNEQFF	TGCGCCAGCAGCCGGAGCGGGAATGAGCAGTTCTTC
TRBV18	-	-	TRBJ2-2	CASSPPMGTDTGELFF	TGTGCCAGCTCACCACCGATGGGGACTGACACCGGGGAGCTGTTTTTT
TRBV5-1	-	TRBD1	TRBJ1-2	CASRISGTGDDYGYTF	TGCGCCAGCAGAATTTCCGGGACAGGGGACGACTATGGCTACACCTTC
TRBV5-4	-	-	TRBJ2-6	CASSLWGPGANVLTF	TGTGCCAGCAGCCTGTGGGGGCCTGGGGCCAACGTCCTGACTTTC
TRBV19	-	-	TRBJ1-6	CASSRPNSPLHF	TGTGCCAGTAGTAGGCCAAATTCACCCCTCCACTTT
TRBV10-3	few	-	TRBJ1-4	CAIRGGTEDEKLFF	TGTGCCATCAGGGGCGGGACGGAGGATGAAAAACTGTTTTTT